The 18 T cell receptor beta chains given below trace back to one sample, sequenced in a study of neurological immune-mediated disorders. MiXCR was run by TCRdb on the 5' RACE reads, yielding one entry per CDR3 protein. The sample shows under 70,000 distinct CDR3 sequences, approximately 3.4% of them seen only once. Input material: PBMCs. These receptors all come from a woman between 45 and 65 years old with multiple sclerosis.

The sample holds many counts of this clonotype. The chain is built from TRBV11-3 and TRBJ1-2; D is possibly TRBD1 (5 bases). The CDR3 totals 13 residues. Germline CDR1 and CDR2: SGHNT and YENEEA. V gave up 5 bases and J gave up 1 base, with 8 bases separating them. CDR3 protein: CASSLDINYGYTF. CDR3 nucleotide sequence: TGTGCCAGCAGCCTGGACATTAACTATGGCTACACCTTC.

This clonotype was seen at least ten times. The chain combines TRBV5-1 with TRBJ1-2, with 7 bases aligning to TRBD1. The V gene's germline CDR1 is SGHRS and CDR2 YFSETQ. V gave up 3 bases and J gave up 8 bases; unmatched junction bases: 16. The CDR3 consists of 16 residues. In nucleotides, the CDR3 is TGCGCCAGCAGCTCGGACTCTACGACAGGGACTTGGGGCTACACCTTC. Amino acid sequence: CASSSDSTTGTWGYTF.

This clonotype was counted at least ten times. DNA of the CDR3: TGCAGAGCAGGGGGCGACTATGGCTACACCTTC. Protein: CRAGGDYGYTF. The chain is built from TRBV20-1 and TRBJ1-2; 8 bases line up with TRBD1. The CDR3 consists of 11 residues. Germline values: CDR1 DFQATT, CDR2 SNEGSKA (reference sequence).

This clonotype was seen repeatedly, ten times or more. The CDR3 DNA is TGTGCCATCAGTGGGACAGGGGGCAGGAGCAATCAGCCCCAGCATTTT. Amino acid sequence: CAISGTGGRSNQPQHF. The V and J genes are TRBV10-3 and TRBJ1-5; TRBD1 matches 11 bases. CDR1 and CDR2 from the germline V gene are ENHRY and SYGVKD. The CDR3 has 16 residues. The J segment lost 1 base and the V segment lost 4 bases, leaving 3 bases of the junction unmatched.

This clonotype was seen at least ten times. The chain employs TRBV7-9 and TRBJ1-1; D is undetermined. Trimming took 4 bases from V and 1 from J, leaving 10 bases between them. The CDR3 length is 14 residues. CDR1 and CDR2 from the germline V gene are SEHNR and FQNEAQ (reference sequence). The CDR3 spells CASSSLAGNTEAFF. DNA for the CDR3: TGTGCCAGCAGCTCCCTTGCCGGGAACACTGAAGCTTTCTTT.

In its sample, this clonotype was seen many times. The rearrangement joins TRBV7-2 to TRBJ2-2, with D possibly matching TRBD1 (5 bases). The CDR3 totals 15 residues. Germline V CDR1 and CDR2: SGHTA, FQGNSA. The CDR3 DNA reads TGTTACGTCAGCAAGGGGCCTGCGAACACCGGGGAGCTGTTTTTT. It encodes CYVSKGPANTGELFF.

This clonotype was counted many times. The CDR3 protein is CSASVASGGNEQFF. CDR3 sequence (DNA): TGCAGTGCTAGTGTCGCTAGCGGGGGTAACGAGCAGTTCTTC. This chain links TRBV20-1 with TRBJ2-1, with TRBD2 identical over 10 bases. V was pared by 3 bases and J by 10 bases, with 9 bases of the junction left unmatched. The CDR3 totals 14 residues. From germline, CDR1 is DFQATT and CDR2 SNEGSKA (reference sequence).

This clonotype turned up a few times. The CDR3 DNA is TGCAGCGTTGCCGGACTAGTCCAAGAGACCCAGTACTTC. It encodes CSVAGLVQETQYF. The V gene is TRBV29-1, the J gene TRBJ2-5, with 7 bases that match TRBD2. This CDR3 has 13 residues. V was clipped by 4 bases and J by 1 base; unmatched bases: 3. Germline CDR1 is SQVTM and CDR2 is ANQGSEA.

This clonotype showed up many times. V is TRBV5-1 and J is TRBJ2-1; a weak D match, TRBD2 (6 bases). V gave up 3 bases and J gave up 5 bases, with 9 bases separating them. The CDR3 runs to 13 residues. The V gene's germline CDR1 is SGHRS and CDR2 YFSETQ. The CDR3 loop is CASSSGLHNEQFF. Written as DNA, the CDR3 is TGCGCCAGCAGCTCGGGACTCCACAATGAGCAGTTCTTC.

At least ten counts were recorded for this clonotype. The V gene is TRBV7-9, the J gene TRBJ1-5; 7 nucleotides line up with TRBD1. Looked up from germline, CDR1 is SEHNR and CDR2 is FQNEAQ (reference sequence). The V segment lost 4 bases and the J segment 4 bases; nucleotides outside the gene matches: 7. The CDR3 totals 15 residues. CDR3 nucleotide sequence: TGTGCCAGCAGCTCGACAGGGCCGACGAATCAGCCCCAGCATTTT. Its protein is CASSSTGPTNQPQHF.

The table lists this clonotype with many counts. The chain uses TRBV7-8 and TRBJ2-1; D perhaps matches TRBD1 (6 bases). Between the trimmed V and J ends, which lost 4 bases and 12 bases, there was a span of 16 bases. The CDR3 runs to 13 residues. CDR1 and CDR2 (germline): SGHVS, FQNEAQ. The CDR3 spells CASSSDRVGGQFF. CDR3 bases: TGTGCCAGCAGCTCCGACCGCGTAGGGGGGCAGTTCTTC.

This clonotype has a count of ten or more. The V and J genes are TRBV5-1 and TRBJ2-5, with D perhaps TRBD1 (6 bases). Germline CDR1 and CDR2: SGHRS and YFSETQ. The V end was cut by 3 bases, the J end by 2 bases, with 14 bases between. The CDR3 is 15 amino acids. The CDR3 protein is CASSSLTGAQETQYF. Written as DNA, the CDR3 is TGCGCCAGCAGCTCGCTGACAGGAGCTCAAGAGACCCAGTACTTC.

This clonotype showed up many times. The chain links TRBV7-3 to TRBJ2-5; TRBD1 might be the D (6 bases). This CDR3 has 14 amino acids. The germline V gene has CDR1 SGHTA and CDR2 FQGTGA. V lost 2 bases to trimming and J lost 7 bases, with 14 bases between them. CDR3 bases: TGTGCCAGCAGCTTACAGGGGCGCCCGGCGACCCAGTACTTC. This sequence encodes CASSLQGRPATQYF.

This clonotype was picked up many times. The chain joins TRBV18 to TRBJ2-5, with a weak D call TRBD1 (6 bases). The CDR3 covers 16 residues. Germline V gives CDR1 KGHSH, CDR2 LQKENI. V gave up 5 bases and J gave up 5 bases, with 21 bases separating them. The CDR3 DNA follows: TGTGCCAGCTCATCAGTTTTACACGGGACATTCGAGACCCAGTACTTC. Translation gives CASSSVLHGTFETQYF.

This clonotype was detected only a few times. A read error is possible here, since a much larger clone lies one base away. The chain recombines TRBV2 with TRBJ1-1; D is perhaps TRBD1 (5 bases). Germline-derived CDR1 and CDR2 are SNHLY and FYNNEI. The CDR3 has 15 amino acids. Trimming stripped 6 bases from V and 1 base from J, with 15 bases between. CDR3: CASSYNPGQNTEAFF. The CDR3 DNA is TGTGCCAGCAGCTACAACCCGGGGCAGAACACTGAAGCTTTCTTT. Full variable domain (missing parts from reference TRBV2 and TRBJ1-1): EPEVTQTPSHQVTQMGQEVILRCVPISNHLYFYWYRQILGQKVEFLVSFYNNEISEKSEIFDDQFSVERPDGSNFTLKIRSTKLEDSAMYFCASSYNPGQNTEAFFGQGTRLTVV.

This clonotype was recorded at least ten times. The rearrangement joins TRBV7-2 to TRBJ2-4, with D possibly matching TRBD1 (5 bases). The CDR3 extends over 16 amino acids. Germline V gene sequence: CDR1 SGHTA, CDR2 FQGNSA. Trimming left V 3 bases short and J 5 bases short, with 17 bases between. CDR3 loop: CASSFQRAGWQNIQYF. The DNA for the CDR3 is TGTGCCAGCAGCTTTCAGAGAGCAGGGTGGCAAAACATTCAGTACTTC.

This clonotype was detected many times. CDR3 nucleotides: TGTGCCAGCTCACTCACCGGGACGCCAAGGGAGCAGTACGTC. Translation gives CASSLTGTPREQYV. The V gene is TRBV18, the J gene TRBJ2-7; either TRBD1 or TRBD2 may supply D (5 bases each). CDR1 and CDR2 from the germline V gene are KGHSH and LQKENI. V lost 4 bases, J lost 7 bases, and 17 bases lay in between. The length of the CDR3 is 14 residues.

This clonotype was recorded many times. This rearrangement joins TRBV3-1 to TRBJ2-5; 11 bases are shared with TRBD1. Losses at the gene ends were 2 bases for V and 5 bases for J; bases not matched to a gene: 10. Germline loops: CDR1 LGHDT, CDR2 YNNKEL (reference sequence). This CDR3 region has 17 residues. CDR3 in DNA: TGTGCCAGCAGCCAAAACCTGGACAGGGGGCGCGAGGAGACCCAGTACTTC. This translates into CASSQNLDRGREETQYF.